These 21 T cell receptor beta chains came from one sample sequenced in a study of blood T cell repertoires in COVID-19. Clones were sequenced by immunoSEQ multiplex PCR, and TCRdb holds only the in-frame ones, with some missing. The sample lists some 120,000 clones; roughly 80% were seen once. Sample: peripheral blood. The receptors derive from a woman between 45 and 65 years old with acute or convalescent COVID-19.

This chain links TRBV9 with TRBJ2-1, with 7 bases lining up with TRBD2. Trimming removed 4 bases from V and 0 bases from J; junction bases left unmatched: 7. Germline V gives CDR1 SGDLS, CDR2 YYNGEE. The CDR3 is 16 amino acids. CDR3 sequence: CASSPRLASSYNEQFF. CDR3 in DNA: TGTGCCAGCAGCCCCCGACTAGCTAGCTCCTACAATGAGCAGTTCTTC.

This rearrangement joins TRBV11-3 to TRBJ2-7, with 9 nucleotides matching TRBD1. The germline V gene has CDR1 SGHNT and CDR2 YENEEA. V lost 0 bases to trimming and J lost 3 bases; unmatched junction nucleotides: 15. This CDR3 comprises 19 residues. As DNA, the CDR3 is TGTGCCAGCAGCTTAGAACCGAACAGGGGGCGCAGTGGGGTCTACGAGCAGTACTTC. Translation gives CASSLEPNRGRSGVYEQYF.

The chain uses TRBV29-1 and TRBJ1-2; D ambiguous. Germline V CDR1 and CDR2: SQVTM, ANQGSEA. The CDR3 sequence is 12 residues long. The V end was cut by 3 bases, the J end by 0 bases, with 5 bases between. CDR3 coding DNA: TGCAGCGTTGAGGAGGCTAACTATGGCTACACCTTC. It codes for CSVEEANYGYTF.

This clone was observed a handful of times. The chain combines TRBV18 with TRBJ2-3; weak D call: TRBD1 (6 bases). V was trimmed by 3 bases and J by 2 bases, leaving 12 bases between them. CDR1 and CDR2 from the germline V gene are KGHSH and LQKENI. This CDR3 has 15 amino acids. Here the CDR3 reads CASSPDSRTTDTQYF. The CDR3 nucleotides are TGTGCCAGCTCACCGGACAGCCGAACCACAGATACGCAGTATTTT.

The chain joins TRBV28 to TRBJ2-4, with 14 bases identical to TRBD2. The CDR3 consists of 18 residues. Germline CDR1 is MDHEN and CDR2 is SYDVKM. V lost 4 bases to trimming and J lost 3 bases; unmatched junction nucleotides: 8. The CDR3 DNA sequence: TGTGCCAGCAGTTACCCGGGACTAGCGGGGGTGGACAAAAACATTCAGTACTTC. Translating it yields CASSYPGLAGVDKNIQYF.

The chain links TRBV9 to TRBJ2-7; a weak D match, TRBD2 (6 bases). The CDR3 is 14 amino acids. V was clipped by 2 bases and J by 5 bases, with 14 bases between them. The germline V gene encodes CDR1 SGDLS and CDR2 YYNGEE. This chain's CDR3 is CASSVGGDLDEQYF. As DNA, the CDR3 is TGTGCCAGCAGCGTGGGCGGGGATTTGGACGAGCAGTACTTC.

The chain has TRBV2 and TRBJ1-2, with 8 bases fitting TRBD1. Germline V lookup: CDR1 SNHLY, CDR2 FYNNEI. CDR3 length equals 14 residues. V was clipped by 4 bases and J by 1 base; unmatched bases: 2. DNA of the CDR3: TGTGCCAGCAGTGGGGACAGGATTAACTATGGCTACACCTTC. As protein: CASSGDRINYGYTF.

This clone was detected a few times. The chain recombines TRBV7-9 with TRBJ2-4; TRBD1 matches at 12 bases. The CDR3 length is 18 residues. In germline, CDR1 is SEHNR, CDR2 FQNEAQ (reference sequence). V shed 4 bases and J 2 bases; nucleotides not matched to a gene: 9. The CDR3 reads CASSSRDRGPRSKNIQYF. DNA of the CDR3: TGTGCCAGCAGCTCGAGGGACAGGGGGCCTCGGTCCAAAAACATTCAGTACTTC.

In DNA, the CDR3 is TGTGCCAGCAGTGCAGCGCGCCTCTCTGGAAACACCATATATTTT. This gives the protein CASSAARLSGNTIYF. This chain joins TRBV2 and TRBJ1-3; no definite D call. Trimming shortened V by 4 bases and J by 0 bases, and 10 bases separated the two germline ends. Germline lookup yields CDR1 SNHLY and CDR2 FYNNEI. The CDR3 runs 15 residues.

The V call is TRBV9, the J call TRBJ1-3; no firm D call. Germline CDR1 SGDLS, CDR2 YYNGEE. CDR3 length equals 14 residues. Trimming removed 2 bases at V and 2 bases at J, with 8 bases between. This chain's CDR3 is CASSVGETGNTIYF. The CDR3 bases are TGTGCCAGCAGCGTCGGGGAAACTGGAAACACCATATATTTT.

The genes are TRBV9 and TRBJ1-4; 7 bases align to TRBD1. Germline V CDR1 and CDR2: SGDLS, YYNGEE. CDR3 size: 15 residues. V shed 3 bases and J 8 bases; nucleotides not matched to a gene: 10. The CDR3 reads CASSGRTGQGEKLFF. The CDR3 DNA reads TGTGCCAGCAGCGGACGGACAGGCCAGGGAGAAAAACTGTTTTTT. Combining the CDR3 with reference TRBV9 and TRBJ1-4 gives the whole variable domain DSGVTQTPKHLITATGQRVTLRCSPRSGDLSVYWYQQSLDQGLQFLIQYYNGEERAKGNILERFSAQQFPDLHSELNLSSLELGDSALYFCASSGRTGQGEKLFFGSGTQLSVL.

The chain links TRBV3-1 (or the pseudogene TRBV3-2) to TRBJ1-2; TRBD1 matches 8 bases. This CDR3 contains 13 residues. After removal of 1 base from V and 9 bases from J, the junction contained 4 bases not matched to a gene. Germline CDR1 reads LGHDT; CDR2 reads YNNKEL (reference sequence). CDR3 sequence (DNA): TGTGCCAGCAGCCAAGGGACAGGGAAGAGCTACACCTTC. Translation: CASSQGTGKSYTF.

This chain uses TRBV15 with TRBJ2-5, with D unresolved. The CDR3 covers 14 residues. V dropped 6 bases and J dropped 1 base, with 12 bases sitting between them. Germline lookup yields CDR1 LNHNV and CDR2 YYDKDF (reference sequence). The CDR3 DNA reads as TGTGCCACCAGTCCCCTGGGCTCCCAAGAGACCCAGTACTTC. Amino acid sequence: CATSPLGSQETQYF.

V usage is TRBV3-1 (or the pseudogene TRBV3-2) and J usage is TRBJ2-1; D is unresolved. V gave up 0 bases and J gave up 5 bases, with 11 bases separating them. This CDR3 comprises 15 residues. Germline lookup yields CDR1 LGHDT and CDR2 YNNKEL (reference sequence). CDR3 amino acids: CASSQEKAFNNEQFF. The DNA of the CDR3 is TGTGCCAGCAGCCAAGAGAAAGCGTTCAACAATGAGCAGTTCTTC.

The V and J genes are TRBV7-2 and TRBJ1-6; no reliable D call. V lost 1 base and J 7 bases, leaving 5 bases between the germline ends. The CDR3 is 13 residues long. Germline values: CDR1 SGHTA, CDR2 FQGNSA. CDR3 coding DNA: TGTGCCAGCAGCTTAGTAGCAAATTCACCCCTCCACTTT. It encodes CASSLVANSPLHF.

V gene TRBV28 combines with J gene TRBJ1-2; 7 bases are shared with TRBD1. Per germline, CDR1 MDHEN and CDR2 SYDVKM. The CDR3 runs to 15 residues. With 2 bases clipped from V and 7 bases from J, the junction kept 10 bases outside the gene matches. The CDR3 sequence is CASSLQDRTMGGYTF. As DNA, the CDR3 is TGTGCCAGCAGTTTACAGGACAGGACTATGGGTGGCTACACCTTC.

This chain connects TRBV24-1 to TRBJ2-3; D remains ambiguous. Germline assignment: CDR1 KGHDR and CDR2 SFDVKD. The CDR3 totals 14 residues. Trimming shortened V by 3 bases and J by 2 bases, and 8 bases separated the two germline ends. CDR3 sequence reads: CATSDTTYTDTQYF. The CDR3, as DNA: TGTGCCACCAGTGATACTACCTACACAGATACGCAGTATTTT.

This chain joins TRBV10-3 and TRBJ2-7, with D possibly being TRBD1 (6 bases). The germline gives CDR1 ENHRY, CDR2 SYGVKD. CDR3 length: 14 residues. The ends were cut back, 3 bases at V and 2 bases at J, with 11 bases in the middle. CDR3 loop: CAISEQGIAYEQYF. The CDR3 DNA reads TGTGCCATCAGTGAACAGGGAATAGCCTACGAGCAGTACTTC.

The chain is built from TRBV18 and TRBJ1-6; possible D gene TRBD1, 6 bases. In germline, CDR1 is KGHSH, CDR2 LQKENI. Trimming shortened V by 2 bases and J by 7 bases, and 15 bases separated the two germline ends. The CDR3 loop spans 16 amino acids. CDR3 residues: CASSPSTGNTNSPLHF. The CDR3 region has the DNA TGTGCCAGCTCACCATCGACAGGAAATACGAATTCACCCCTCCACTTT.

V gene TRBV2 combines with J gene TRBJ1-2; 8 bases line up with TRBD1. The CDR3 spans 15 residues. Per germline, CDR1 SNHLY and CDR2 FYNNEI. The junction had 11 bases not matched to a gene; V was cut back by 7 bases and J by 4 bases. CDR3 DNA sequence: TGTGCCAGCACCCAATGGGGAGACAGGGGCTATGGCTACACCTTC. Protein: CASTQWGDRGYGYTF.

J is TRBJ1-2 and V is TRBV28, with 10 bases lining up with TRBD1. V was clipped by 5 bases and J by 2 bases; unmatched bases: 5. CDR1 and CDR2 from the germline V gene are MDHEN and SYDVKM. The CDR3 extends over 15 amino acids. The DNA of the CDR3 is TGTGCCAGCAGTCCAACGACAGGGGGCAACTATGGCTACACCTTC. Translated: CASSPTTGGNYGYTF.